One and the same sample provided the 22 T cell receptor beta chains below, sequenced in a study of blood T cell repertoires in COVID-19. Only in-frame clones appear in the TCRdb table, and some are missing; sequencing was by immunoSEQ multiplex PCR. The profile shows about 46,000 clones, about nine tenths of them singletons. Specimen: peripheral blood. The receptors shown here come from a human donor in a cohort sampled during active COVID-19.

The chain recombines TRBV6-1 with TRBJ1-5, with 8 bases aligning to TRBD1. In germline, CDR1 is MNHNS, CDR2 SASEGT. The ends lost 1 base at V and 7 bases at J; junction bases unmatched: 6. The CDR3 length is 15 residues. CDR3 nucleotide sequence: TGTGCCAGCAGTGAAGGTACAGGGGGTGGACAGCCCCAGCATTTT. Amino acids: CASSEGTGGGQPQHF.

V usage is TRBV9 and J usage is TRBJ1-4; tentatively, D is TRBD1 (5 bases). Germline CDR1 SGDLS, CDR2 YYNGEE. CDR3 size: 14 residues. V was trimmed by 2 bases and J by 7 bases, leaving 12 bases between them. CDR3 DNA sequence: TGTGCCAGCAGCGTCGGGCAGGGAAGTGAAAAACTGTTTTTT. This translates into CASSVGQGSEKLFF.

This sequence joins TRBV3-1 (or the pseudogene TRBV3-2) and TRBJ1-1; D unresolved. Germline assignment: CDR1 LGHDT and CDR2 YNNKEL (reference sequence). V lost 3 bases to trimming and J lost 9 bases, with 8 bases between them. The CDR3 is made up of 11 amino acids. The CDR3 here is CASSHGGKAFF. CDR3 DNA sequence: TGTGCCAGCAGCCACGGAGGGAAAGCTTTCTTT.

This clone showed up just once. In nucleotides, the CDR3 is TGTGCCAGCAGCGCAGGGACAGGGGGTGAGCAGTACTTC. Its translation is CASSAGTGGEQYF. The J gene is TRBJ2-7, the V gene TRBV13; 11 positions agree with TRBD1. V lost 5 bases, J lost 7 bases, and 4 bases stayed unmatched. The CDR3 is made up of 13 amino acids. CDR1 and CDR2 from the germline V gene are PRHDT and FYEKMQ (reference sequence). Full variable domain (outside the CDR3, taken from reference TRBV13 and TRBJ2-7): AAGVIQSPRHLIKEKRETATLKCYPIPRHDTVYWYQQGPGQDPQFLISFYEKMQSDKGSIPDRFSAQQFSDYHSELNMSSLELGDSALYFCASSAGTGGEQYFGPGTRLTVT.

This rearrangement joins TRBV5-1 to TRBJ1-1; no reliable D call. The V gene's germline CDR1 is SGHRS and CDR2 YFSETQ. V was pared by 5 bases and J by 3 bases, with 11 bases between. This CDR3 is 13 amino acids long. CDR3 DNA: TGCGCCAGCAGAGTCAGGAGGGACACTGAAGCTTTCTTT. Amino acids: CASRVRRDTEAFF.

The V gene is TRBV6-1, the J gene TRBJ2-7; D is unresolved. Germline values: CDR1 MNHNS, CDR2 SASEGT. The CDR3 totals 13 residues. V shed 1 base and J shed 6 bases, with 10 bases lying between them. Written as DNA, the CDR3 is TGTGCCAGCAGTGAAGGTTTGCGAGGCGAGCAGTACTTC. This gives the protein CASSEGLRGEQYF.

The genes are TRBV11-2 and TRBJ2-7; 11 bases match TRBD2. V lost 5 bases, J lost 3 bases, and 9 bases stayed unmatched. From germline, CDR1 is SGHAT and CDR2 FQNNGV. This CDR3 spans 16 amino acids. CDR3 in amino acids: CASSVSLAGAGYEQYF. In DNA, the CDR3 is TGTGCCAGCAGCGTATCACTAGCGGGGGCCGGCTACGAGCAGTACTTC.

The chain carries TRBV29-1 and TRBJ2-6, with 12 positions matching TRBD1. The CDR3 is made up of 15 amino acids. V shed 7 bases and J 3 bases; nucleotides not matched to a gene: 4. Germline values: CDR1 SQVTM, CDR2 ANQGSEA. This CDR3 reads CSAGDRGRGANVLTF. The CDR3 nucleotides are TGCAGCGCAGGGGACAGGGGGCGTGGGGCCAACGTCCTGACTTTC.

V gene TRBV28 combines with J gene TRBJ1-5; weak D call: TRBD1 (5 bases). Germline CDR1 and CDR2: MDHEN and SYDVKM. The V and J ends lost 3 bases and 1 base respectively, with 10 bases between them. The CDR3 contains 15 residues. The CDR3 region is CASSLHQGSNQPQHF. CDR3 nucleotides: TGTGCCAGCAGTTTGCATCAGGGAAGCAATCAGCCCCAGCATTTT.

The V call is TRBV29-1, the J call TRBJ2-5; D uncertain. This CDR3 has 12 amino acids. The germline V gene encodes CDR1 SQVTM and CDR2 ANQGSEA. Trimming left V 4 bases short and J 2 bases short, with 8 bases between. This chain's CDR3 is CSVGALQETQYF. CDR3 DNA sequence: TGCAGCGTTGGGGCCCTGCAAGAGACCCAGTACTTC.

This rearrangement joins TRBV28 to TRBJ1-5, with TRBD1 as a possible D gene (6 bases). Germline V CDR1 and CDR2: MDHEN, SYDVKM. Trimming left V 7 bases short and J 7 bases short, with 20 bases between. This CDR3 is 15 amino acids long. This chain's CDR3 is CASNPPRGTLQPQHF. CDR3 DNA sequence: TGTGCCAGCAATCCCCCCAGGGGAACTTTGCAGCCCCAGCATTTT.

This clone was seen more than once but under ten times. CDR3 sequence: CASSPNSGNSPLHF. CDR3 sequence (DNA): TGTGCCAGCAGCCCTAACAGCGGGAATTCACCCCTCCACTTT. The chain has TRBV6-6 and TRBJ1-6; D gene unclear. This CDR3 is built from 14 residues. CDR1 MNHNY and CDR2 SVGAGI come from the germline V gene (reference sequence). Trimming removed 6 bases at V and 7 bases at J, with 13 bases between.

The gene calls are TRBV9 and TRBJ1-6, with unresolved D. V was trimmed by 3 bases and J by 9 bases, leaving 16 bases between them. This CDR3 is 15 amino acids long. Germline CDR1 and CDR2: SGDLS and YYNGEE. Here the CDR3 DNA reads TGTGCCAGCAGCGCAGCGGGAACCTCGGGTTCACCCCTCCACTTT. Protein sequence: CASSAAGTSGSPLHF. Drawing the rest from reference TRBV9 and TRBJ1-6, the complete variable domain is DSGVTQTPKHLITATGQRVTLRCSPRSGDLSVYWYQQSLDQGLQFLIQYYNGEERAKGNILERFSAQQFPDLHSELNLSSLELGDSALYFCASSAAGTSGSPLHFGNGTRLTVT.

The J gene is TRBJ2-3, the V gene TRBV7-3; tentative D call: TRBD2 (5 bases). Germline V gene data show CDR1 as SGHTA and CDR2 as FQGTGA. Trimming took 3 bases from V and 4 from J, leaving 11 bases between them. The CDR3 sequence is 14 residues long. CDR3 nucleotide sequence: TGTGCCAGCAGCTTGGGCGGGTCCGCAGATACGCAGTATTTT. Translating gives CASSLGGSADTQYF.

This CDR3 reads CASSTAGPQHF. CDR3 coding DNA: TGTGCCAGCAGTACTGCCGGGCCCCAGCATTTT. The rearrangement joins TRBV2 to TRBJ1-5; D remains ambiguous. Trimming took 5 bases from V and 9 from J, leaving 8 bases between them. The V gene's germline CDR1 is SNHLY and CDR2 FYNNEI. CDR3 size: 11 residues.

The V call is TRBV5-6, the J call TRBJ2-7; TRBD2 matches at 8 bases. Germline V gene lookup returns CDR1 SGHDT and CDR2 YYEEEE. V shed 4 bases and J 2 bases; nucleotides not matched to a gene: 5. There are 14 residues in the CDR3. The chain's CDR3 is CASSRGGGPYEQYF. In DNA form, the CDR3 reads TGTGCCAGCAGCAGGGGCGGGGGGCCCTACGAGCAGTACTTC.

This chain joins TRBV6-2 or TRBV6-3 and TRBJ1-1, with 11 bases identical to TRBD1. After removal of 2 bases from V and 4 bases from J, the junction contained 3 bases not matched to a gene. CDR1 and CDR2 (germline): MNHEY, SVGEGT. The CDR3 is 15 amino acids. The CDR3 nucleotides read TGTGCCAGCAGTTACCCAGGGACAGGGGGCACTGAAGCTTTCTTT. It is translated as CASSYPGTGGTEAFF.

The CDR3 DNA reads as TGCAGCGTTGAAGGCAGGGAAGGTGGCTACACCTTC. This sequence encodes CSVEGREGGYTF. V and J are TRBV29-1 and TRBJ1-2, with D possibly matching TRBD1 (5 bases). CDR1 is SQVTM, CDR2 ANQGSEA, per germline. V dropped 1 base and J dropped 7 bases, with 10 bases sitting between them. The CDR3 loop spans 12 amino acids.

The CDR3: CASSFSPVLSQGTKYEQYF. In DNA form, the CDR3 reads TGTGCCAGCAGCTTCTCACCCGTCCTTTCACAGGGGACCAAGTACGAGCAGTACTTC. This sequence joins TRBV7-8 and TRBJ2-7; TRBD1 aligns across 7 bases. This CDR3 comprises 19 residues. From germline, CDR1 is SGHVS and CDR2 FQNEAQ. V was clipped by 3 bases and J by 4 bases; unmatched bases: 21.

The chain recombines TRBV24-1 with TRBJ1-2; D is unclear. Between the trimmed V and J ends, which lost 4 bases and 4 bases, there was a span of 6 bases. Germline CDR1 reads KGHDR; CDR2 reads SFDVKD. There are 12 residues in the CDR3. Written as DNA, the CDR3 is TGTGCCACCAGTGACACGGGCTATGGCTACACCTTC. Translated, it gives CATSDTGYGYTF.

CDR3 loop: CASSLPGLVQYF. CDR3 coding DNA: TGTGCCAGCTCACTTCCGGGACTAGTTCAATATTTT. The chain employs TRBV18 and TRBJ2-3, with TRBD2 matching over 8 bases. Unmatched junction bases numbered 9, after V lost 4 bases and J lost 15 bases. The CDR3 length is 12 residues. Germline V gives CDR1 KGHSH, CDR2 LQKENI.

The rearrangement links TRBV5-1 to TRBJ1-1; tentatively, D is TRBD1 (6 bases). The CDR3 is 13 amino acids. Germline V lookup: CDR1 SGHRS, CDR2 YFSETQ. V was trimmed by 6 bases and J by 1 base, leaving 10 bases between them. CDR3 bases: TGCGCCAGCAAATTGGGGGCGAACACTGAAGCTTTCTTT. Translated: CASKLGANTEAFF.